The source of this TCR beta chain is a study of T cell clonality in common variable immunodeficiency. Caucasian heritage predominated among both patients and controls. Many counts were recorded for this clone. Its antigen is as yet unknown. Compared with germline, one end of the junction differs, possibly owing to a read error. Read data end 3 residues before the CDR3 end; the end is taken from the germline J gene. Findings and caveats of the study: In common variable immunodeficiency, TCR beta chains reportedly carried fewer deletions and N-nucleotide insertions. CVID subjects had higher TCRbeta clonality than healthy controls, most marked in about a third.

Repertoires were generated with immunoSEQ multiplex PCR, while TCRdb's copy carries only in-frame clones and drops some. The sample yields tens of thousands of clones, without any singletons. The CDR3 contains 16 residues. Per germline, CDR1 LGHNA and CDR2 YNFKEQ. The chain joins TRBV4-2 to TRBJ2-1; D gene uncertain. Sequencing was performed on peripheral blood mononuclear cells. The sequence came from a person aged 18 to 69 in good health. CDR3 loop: CASSPDSRRSYNEQFF. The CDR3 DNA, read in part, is TGCGCCAGCAGCCCAGATTCTAGACGCTCCTACAATGAG.